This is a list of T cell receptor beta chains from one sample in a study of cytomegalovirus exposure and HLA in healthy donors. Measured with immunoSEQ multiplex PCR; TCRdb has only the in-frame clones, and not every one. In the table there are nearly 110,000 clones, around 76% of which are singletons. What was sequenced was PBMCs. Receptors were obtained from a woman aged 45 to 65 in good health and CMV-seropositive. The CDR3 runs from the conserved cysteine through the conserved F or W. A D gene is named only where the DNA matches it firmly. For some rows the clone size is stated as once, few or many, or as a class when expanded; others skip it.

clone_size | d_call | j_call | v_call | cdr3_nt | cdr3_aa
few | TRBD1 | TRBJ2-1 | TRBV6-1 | TGTGCCAGCAGTGGCCGGGACAGGGGATACAATGAGCAGTTCTTC | CASSGRDRGYNEQFF
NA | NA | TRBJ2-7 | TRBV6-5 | TGTGCCAGCAGTTACCGTCCCGCCTACGAGCAGTACTTC | CASSYRPAYEQYF
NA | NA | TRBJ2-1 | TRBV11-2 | TGTGCCAGCAGCTTAAATTCAGGGGATTATGAGCAGTTCTTC | CASSLNSGDYEQFF
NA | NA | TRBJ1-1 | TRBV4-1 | TGCGCCAGCAGCTCATTCAGGACAAAAAACACTGAAGCTTTCTTT | CASSSFRTKNTEAFF
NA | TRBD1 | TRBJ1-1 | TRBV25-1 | TGTGCCAGCACTCAGGGGGGCACTGAAGCTTTCTTT | CASTQGGTEAFF
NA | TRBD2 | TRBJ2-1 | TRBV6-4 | TGTGCCAGCAGCTTAGCGGGGGGGCCGACGGGTGAGCAGTTCTTC | CASSLAGGPTGEQFF
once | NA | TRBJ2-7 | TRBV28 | TGTGCCAGCAGCCACCATCAGTCCCCGGGGGTCTACGAGCAGTACTTC | CASSHHQSPGVYEQYF
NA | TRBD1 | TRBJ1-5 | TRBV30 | TGTGCCTGGGGTTGGGACAGAGATCAGCCCCAGCATTTT | CAWGWDRDQPQHF
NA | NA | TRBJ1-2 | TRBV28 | TGTGCCAGCAGTGTACCCCGTTATGGGGCGCGCCGCCTTAACTATGGCTACACCTTC | CASSVPRYGARRLNYGYTF
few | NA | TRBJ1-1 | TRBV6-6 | TGTGCCAGCACCGGCCGGGGACTGGGCACTGAAGCTTTCTTT | CASTGRGLGTEAFF
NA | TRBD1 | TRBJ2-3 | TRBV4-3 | TGCGCCAGCAGCCAGGGACAGCGTGGCACAGATACGCAGTATTTT | CASSQGQRGTDTQYF
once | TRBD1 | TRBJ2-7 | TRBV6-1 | TGTGCCAGCAGAAACGACAGGGAGAATTCCTACGAGCAGTACTTC | CASRNDRENSYEQYF
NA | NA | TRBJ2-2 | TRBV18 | TGTGCCAGCTCACCACCGAAGAGTATGAACACCGGGGAGCTGTTTTTT | CASSPPKSMNTGELFF
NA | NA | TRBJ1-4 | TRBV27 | TGTGCCAGCAGTTCGCAGGGCGCAGGGGCAACTAATGAAAAACTGTTTTTT | CASSSQGAGATNEKLFF
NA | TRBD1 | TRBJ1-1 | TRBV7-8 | TGTGCCAGCAGCTTGGCCGGGACAGGGGGGACTGAAGCTTTCTTT | CASSLAGTGGTEAFF
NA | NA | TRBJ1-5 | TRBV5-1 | TGCGCCAGCAGCTTACATAGCAATCAGCCCCAGCATTTT | CASSLHSNQPQHF
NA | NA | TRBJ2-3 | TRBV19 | TGTGCCAGTAGTATTGGGGGGTTCGGGACCGTCGGAGCAGATACGCAGTATTTT | CASSIGGFGTVGADTQYF
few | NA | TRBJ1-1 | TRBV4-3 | TGCGCCAGCAGCCAAGTTTCAGGGGTCGGTGGCACTGAAGCTTTCTTT | CASSQVSGVGGTEAFF
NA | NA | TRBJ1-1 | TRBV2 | TGTGCCAGCAGTGTGGGCCTACTCAACGCCCCTGAAGCTTTCTTT | CASSVGLLNAPEAFF
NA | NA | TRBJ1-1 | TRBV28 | TGTGCCAGCAGTTTATCATCGGGAGCCCAAGAAGCTTTCTTT | CASSLSSGAQEAFF
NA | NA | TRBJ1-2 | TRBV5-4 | TGTGCCAGCACCGTGAGTCAGGGATACTATGGCTACACCTTC | CASTVSQGYYGYTF
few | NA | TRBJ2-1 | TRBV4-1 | TGCGCCAGCAGCCCGACAGGATCCACGGGGAATGAGCAGTTCTTC | CASSPTGSTGNEQFF
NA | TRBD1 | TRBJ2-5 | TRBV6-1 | TGTGCCAGCACGGGGACAGCGGTACAAGAGACCCAGTACTTC | CASTGTAVQETQYF
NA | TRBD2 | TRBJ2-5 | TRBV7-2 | TGTGCCAGCAGCCCCCGACTAGCGGGGGAAGGGACCCAGTACTTC | CASSPRLAGEGTQYF
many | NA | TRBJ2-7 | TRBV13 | TGTGCCACCTCGACTAGTTGGGAGCAGTACTTC | CATSTSWEQYF
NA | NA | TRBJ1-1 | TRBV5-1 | TGCGCCAGCAGCTACCGTGGGGGGGATCCCCTAATGAACACTGAAGCTTTCTTT | CASSYRGGDPLMNTEAFF
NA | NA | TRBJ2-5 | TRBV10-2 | TGCGCCAGCAGTGCAGTTCTCAGGGCCCAAGAGACCCAGTACTTC | CASSAVLRAQETQYF
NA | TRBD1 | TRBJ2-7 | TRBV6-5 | TGTGCCAGCAGTTACAAATTCGGGACAGCATCCTACGAGCAGTACTTC | CASSYKFGTASYEQYF
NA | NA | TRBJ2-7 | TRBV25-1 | TGTGCCAGCGGTAAGGGGGGGAGCTCCTACGAGCAGTACTTC | CASGKGGSSYEQYF
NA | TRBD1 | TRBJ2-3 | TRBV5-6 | TGTGCCAGCAGCTTGCAGGGAGGACAGGGGGTCCGGGCGCAGTATTTT | CASSLQGGQGVRAQYF
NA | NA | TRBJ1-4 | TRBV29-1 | TGCAGCGTTGAGGACAGCCTCGTCAATGAAAAACTGTTTTTT | CSVEDSLVNEKLFF
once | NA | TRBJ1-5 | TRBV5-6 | TGTGCCAGCAGCTCAGCGGGGTATAGCAATCAGCCCCAGCATTTT | CASSSAGYSNQPQHF
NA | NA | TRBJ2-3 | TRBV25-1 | TGTGCCACCAACAGGGGGGGGAGCACAGATACGCAGTATTTT | CATNRGGSTDTQYF
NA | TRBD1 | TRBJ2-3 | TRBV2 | TGTGCCAGCAGTGAAGAGGGGACAGGGGATGTGGGCACAGATACGCAGTATTTT | CASSEEGTGDVGTDTQYF
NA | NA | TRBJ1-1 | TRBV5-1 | TGCGCCAGCAGCTTGCAGGGCCCCCCGAACACTGAAGCTTTCTTT | CASSLQGPPNTEAFF
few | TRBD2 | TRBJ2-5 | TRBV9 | TGTGCCAGCAGCGTAGGTCCGACTAGCGGGGGGGAGACCCAGTACTTC | CASSVGPTSGGETQYF
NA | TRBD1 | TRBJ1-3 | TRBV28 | TGTGCCAGCAGCTCCGGGACAGGGTTATCTGGAAACACCATATATTTT | CASSSGTGLSGNTIYF
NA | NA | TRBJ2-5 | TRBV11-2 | TGTGCCAGCAGCTTAGGAGCGCGGGAGACCCAGTACTTC | CASSLGARETQYF
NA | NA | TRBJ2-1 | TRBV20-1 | TGCAGTGCCTACAGGGCAAATGAGCAGTTCTTC | CSAYRANEQFF
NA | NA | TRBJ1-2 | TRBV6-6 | TGTGCCAGCACCCCTAACGGGGACTATGGCTACACCTTC | CASTPNGDYGYTF
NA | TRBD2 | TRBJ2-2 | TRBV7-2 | TGTGCCAGCAGACCTCGGGGGGGTCTGAACACCGGGGAGCTGTTTTTT | CASRPRGGLNTGELFF